The 14 T cell receptor beta chains below come from one sample, sequenced in a study of Ad26.COV2.S vaccination and SARS-CoV-2 variants. The data were produced by immunoSEQ multiplex PCR, yet TCRdb's version contains in-frame clones alone and is incomplete. Of under 300,000 clones in the sample, 70% to 90% were seen once. The treatment denotes: around 19 received Ad26.COV2.S at low or high dose, single or two shots; about five received placebo; per-sample allocation not given. Day 63 after the first injection of vaccine or placebo was the sampling time. The sequences come from peripheral blood, collected in a trial of Ad26.COV2.S vaccine versus placebo. These receptors originate from a person between 18 and 59 years old who received the Ad26.COV2.S COVID-19 vaccine or a placebo.

The table lists this clone with a few counts. The chain combines TRBV4-2 with TRBJ1-5; perhaps TRBD1 as D (5 bases). V was clipped by 0 bases and J by 4 bases, with 10 bases between them. The CDR3 runs 15 residues. Germline-derived CDR1 and CDR2 are LGHNA and YNFKEQ. CDR3 in amino acids: CASSQEEGPNQPQHF. CDR3 nucleotides: TGTGCCAGCAGCCAAGAGGAGGGGCCGAATCAGCCCCAGCATTTT.

This clone has ten or more counts. This rearrangement joins TRBV5-1 to TRBJ2-2, with 10 positions matching TRBD2. The CDR3 covers 14 residues. Germline CDR1 SGHRS, CDR2 YFSETQ. The V and J ends lost 1 base and 12 bases, in that order; junction bases with no gene match: 6. CDR3 DNA: TGCGCCAGCAGCTTGCTAAGCGGGGGGGCTCAGCTGTTTTTT. It specifies CASSLLSGGAQLFF.

V usage is TRBV7-9 and J usage is TRBJ2-2; 7 nucleotides agree with TRBD2. The germline CDR1 and CDR2 sequences are SEHNR and FQNEAQ (reference sequence). This CDR3 spans 13 amino acids. The V and J ends lost 3 bases and 8 bases, in that order; junction bases with no gene match: 3. CDR3 sequence: CASSFLAEGELFF. The CDR3 DNA sequence: TGTGCCAGCAGCTTCCTAGCGGAGGGGGAGCTGTTTTTT.

This clone was counted a single time. J is TRBJ2-5 and V is TRBV7-2, with D hard to call. Deletions cut 5 bases from V and 5 bases from J, with 6 bases between. This CDR3 comprises 11 residues. Germline lookup yields CDR1 SGHTA and CDR2 FQGNSA. The DNA for the CDR3 is TGTGCCAGCAGCAGGACCGAGACCCAGTACTTC. Encoded protein: CASSRTETQYF. Filled out from reference TRBV7-2 and TRBJ2-5, the complete variable domain reads GAGVSQSPSNKVTEKGKDVELRCDPISGHTALYWYRQSLGQGLEFLIYFQGNSAPDKSGLPSDRFSAERTGGSVSTLTIQRTQQEDSAVYLCASSRTETQYFGPGTRLLVL.

The chain joins TRBV6-1 to TRBJ1-2; possibly TRBD1 for D (5 bases). Germline lookup yields CDR1 MNHNS and CDR2 SASEGT. V dropped 3 bases and J dropped 5 bases, with 13 bases sitting between them. The CDR3 has 14 amino acids. The CDR3 sequence is CASSEGLALYGYTF. As DNA, the CDR3 is TGTGCCAGCAGTGAGGGGCTGGCGCTATATGGCTACACCTTC.

The genes are TRBV18 and TRBJ2-5; TRBD1 agrees at 7 bases. The length of the CDR3 is 14 residues. The germline gives CDR1 KGHSH, CDR2 LQKENI. J was trimmed by 2 bases and V by 5 bases; bases with no gene match: 5. In nucleotides, the CDR3 is TGTGCCAGCTCAATGACAGGGATACAAGAGACCCAGTACTTC. Translated: CASSMTGIQETQYF.

The chain carries TRBV24-1 and TRBJ1-2; 10 bases agree with TRBD1. CDR3 length: 15 residues. Germline V gives CDR1 KGHDR, CDR2 SFDVKD. The ends lost 2 bases at V and 10 bases at J; junction bases unmatched: 9. The CDR3 DNA reads TGTGCCACCAGTGATTCGGGACAGGGGCAGAATATCTACACCTTC. Its translation: CATSDSGQGQNIYTF.

This clone was counted a single time. The V gene is TRBV5-5, the J gene TRBJ1-2; no firm D call. The CDR3 runs 14 residues. Germline CDR1 SGHKS, CDR2 YYEKEE (reference sequence). Trimming stripped 5 bases from V and 8 bases from J, with 19 bases between. CDR3 protein: CASSPSPGLGGYTF. The CDR3 coding sequence is TGTGCCAGCAGTCCCTCCCCGGGCTTGGGAGGCTACACCTTC.

The V call is TRBV5-4, the J call TRBJ1-2; tentatively, D is TRBD1 (5 bases). The V and J ends lost 0 bases and 4 bases respectively, with 7 bases between them. The CDR3 loop spans 13 amino acids. Per the germline V gene, CDR1 is SGHNT and CDR2 is YYREEE (reference sequence). CDR3 in amino acids: CASSLDRSYGYTF. For the CDR3, the DNA is TGTGCCAGCAGCTTGGACAGGAGCTATGGCTACACCTTC. The full variable domain, with the rest looked up from reference TRBV5-4 and TRBJ1-2, is ETGVTQSPTHLIKTRGQQVTLRCSSQSGHNTVSWYQQALGQGPQFIFQYYREEENGRGNFPPRFSGLQFPNYSSELNVNALELDDSALYLCASSLDRSYGYTFGSGTRLTVV.

The rearrangement joins TRBV10-2 to TRBJ2-3, with 7 nucleotides matching TRBD1. CDR1 and CDR2 from the germline V gene are WSHSY and SAAADI. V shed 4 bases and J 1 base; nucleotides not matched to a gene: 2. This CDR3 is built from 14 residues. CDR3 coding DNA: TGCGCCAGCAGTGTGCAGGGGGGCACAGATACGCAGTATTTT. Its protein is CASSVQGGTDTQYF.

The J gene is TRBJ2-3, the V gene TRBV30, with D perhaps TRBD2 (5 bases). Looked up from germline, CDR1 is GTSNPN and CDR2 is SVGIG (reference sequence). The ends were cut back, 3 bases at V and 4 bases at J, with 14 bases in the middle. The CDR3 is 14 amino acids. The DNA of the CDR3 is TGTGCCTGGAGGGCCTCTTTGAGGGCAGATACGCAGTATTTT. Its protein is CAWRASLRADTQYF.

This clone was recorded only once. The CDR3 spells CASSLTGEKRNTEAFF. Here the CDR3 DNA reads TGTGCCAGCAGTCTAACAGGGGAGAAGAGGAACACTGAAGCTTTCTTT. The chain combines TRBV6-4 with TRBJ1-1; 7 positions agree with TRBD1. With V trimmed by 5 bases and J by 1 base, 10 bases remained unmatched. The CDR3 spans 16 residues. Germline CDR1 is MRHNA and CDR2 is SNTAGT.

V gene TRBV6-6 combines with J gene TRBJ2-1; no definite D call. Germline lookup yields CDR1 MNHNY and CDR2 SVGAGI (reference sequence). V lost 6 bases to trimming and J lost 6 bases, with 6 bases between them. This CDR3 spans 11 amino acids. The CDR3 nucleotides read TGTGCCAGCAGCCATGTCAATGAGCAGTTCTTC. Protein: CASSHVNEQFF.

The chain joins TRBV5-6 to TRBJ1-5; D is undetermined. Trimming stripped 7 bases from V and 0 bases from J, with 14 bases between. The CDR3 runs to 15 residues. CDR1 and CDR2 from the germline V gene are SGHDT and YYEEEE. The CDR3 coding sequence is TGTGCCAGCTCCCAAGGCGGCTATAGCAATCAGCCCCAGCATTTT. The encoded protein is CASSQGGYSNQPQHF.